Below are 30 T cell receptor beta chains sequenced from a single sample in a study of shared clonotypes between healthy human individuals. Produced via immunoSEQ multiplex PCR; TCRdb's table is partial and in-frame only. The table includes about 2.3 million clones, 85% to 95% detected once. The material sequenced was naive CD4+ T cells from PBMCs. Noted subset: CD45RA+ positively selected. The source of these receptors is a man younger than 35 in good health. Some clones in this sample may be carry-over from other donors' samples.

The rearrangement joins TRBV19 to TRBJ1-1; the D gene is possibly TRBD1 (5 bases). The CDR3 has 18 residues. CDR1 and CDR2 from the germline V gene are LNHDA and SQIVND (reference sequence). Trimming cost V 5 bases and J 0 bases, with 22 bases left between them. In DNA form, the CDR3 reads TGTGCCAGTAGTCCCTCGGCAGGGTTCCACTACATGAACACTGAAGCTTTCTTT. This encodes CASSPSAGFHYMNTEAFF.

The V call is TRBV5-1, the J call TRBJ1-3, with D maybe TRBD1 (6 bases). V lost 0 bases and J lost 4, with 11 bases in between. Germline lookup yields CDR1 SGHRS and CDR2 YFSETQ. The CDR3 runs 15 residues. The CDR3 region has the DNA TGCGCCAGCAGCTTGGAACAGGGAGGAGGAAACACCATATATTTT. Translating it yields CASSLEQGGGNTIYF.

This chain links TRBV28 with TRBJ2-1; 15 bases line up with TRBD2. The CDR3 contains 17 residues. Germline-derived CDR1 and CDR2 are MDHEN and SYDVKM. V shed 6 bases, J shed 0 bases, and the junction held 3 bases outside the gene matches. The CDR3: CASRPGLAGGSYNEQFF. The CDR3 DNA reads as TGTGCCAGCAGACCGGGACTAGCGGGAGGCTCCTACAATGAGCAGTTCTTC.

The CDR3 protein is CATSTTGGGNTIYF. CDR3 DNA sequence: TGTGCCACCAGCACAACAGGAGGTGGAAACACCATATATTTT. The chain recombines TRBV15 with TRBJ1-3, with D possibly matching TRBD1 (5 bases). The CDR3 consists of 14 residues. Trimming took 4 bases from V and 3 from J, leaving 10 bases between them. Germline CDR1 and CDR2: LNHNV and YYDKDF (reference sequence).

This clone was seen only a few times. The identical CDR3 is also encoded by other nucleotide sequences in the sample. The chain carries TRBV2 and TRBJ1-1, with D unclear. CDR1 is SNHLY and CDR2 is FYNNEI in the germline V gene. The CDR3 spans 11 residues. Trimming cost V 7 bases and J 1 base, with 4 bases left between them. The CDR3, as DNA: TGTGCCAGCAAGGCGAACACTGAAGCTTTCTTT. Protein product: CASKANTEAFF.

In regard to this clone: Other nucleotide sequences in the sample specify the same CDR3. For the CDR3, the DNA is TGTGCCAGCTCACCACAGGGAAATAATGAAAAACTGTTTTTT. Amino acids: CASSPQGNNEKLFF. The chain has TRBV18 and TRBJ1-4, with D uncertain. The CDR3 contains 14 residues. CDR1 and CDR2 from the germline V gene are KGHSH and LQKENI. V lost 1 base and J lost 4, with 7 bases in between.

The chain combines TRBV6-1 with TRBJ2-7, with D uncertain. Germline values: CDR1 MNHNS, CDR2 SASEGT. The germline V and J ends were trimmed by 5 bases and 3 bases, with 14 bases remaining between them. The CDR3 is 14 amino acids. DNA for the CDR3: TGTGCCAGCAGTTCCCTTTATTTCGGCTACGAGCAGTACTTC. This codes for CASSSLYFGYEQYF.

This sequence joins TRBV6-6 and TRBJ1-1, with a possible D match to TRBD1 (5 bases). The CDR3 runs 11 residues. Germline V gene data show CDR1 as MNHNY and CDR2 as SVGAGI (reference sequence). V lost 8 bases, J lost 6 bases, and 10 bases lay in between. Here the CDR3 reads CASLGPAEAFF. CDR3 DNA: TGTGCCAGCCTGGGGCCAGCTGAAGCTTTCTTT.

The J gene is TRBJ2-5, the V gene TRBV28, with TRBD1 as a possible D gene (5 bases). This CDR3 is built from 14 residues. V gave up 7 bases and J gave up 2 bases, with 14 bases separating them. CDR1 and CDR2 from the germline V gene are MDHEN and SYDVKM. The CDR3 spells CASITRRQQETQYF. CDR3 DNA: TGTGCCAGCATCACCCGAAGACAGCAAGAGACCCAGTACTTC.

This clone was found once. The chain links TRBV4-2 to TRBJ2-7, with 8 bases aligning to TRBD1. V shed 8 bases and J 4 bases; nucleotides not matched to a gene: 10. Germline-derived CDR1 and CDR2 are LGHNA and YNFKEQ. The CDR3 is 14 residues long. CDR3 amino acids: CASAQGAAGYEQYF. Here the CDR3 DNA reads TGTGCCAGCGCTCAGGGGGCCGCGGGGTACGAGCAGTACTTC.

This rearrangement joins TRBV27 to TRBJ2-5; TRBD2 is a possible D gene (6 bases). This CDR3 comprises 16 residues. Trimming took 5 bases from V and 5 from J, leaving 21 bases between them. Per the germline V gene, CDR1 is MNHEY and CDR2 is SMNVEV (reference sequence). As DNA, the CDR3 is TGTGCCAGCAGTCCCAGGTGGCGGGGAGGAATGGAGACCCAGTACTTC. It encodes CASSPRWRGGMETQYF.

The rearrangement uses TRBV28 and TRBJ1-1; D might be TRBD1 (5 bases). The CDR3 has 13 amino acids. Germline CDR1 reads MDHEN; CDR2 reads SYDVKM. Between the trimmed V and J ends, which lost 2 bases and 6 bases, there was a span of 10 bases. The CDR3 spells CASSLTGGSEAFF. The CDR3 DNA sequence: TGTGCCAGCAGTTTAACGGGGGGATCTGAAGCTTTCTTT. Full variable domain (rest looked up from reference TRBV28 and TRBJ1-1): DVKVTQSSRYLVKRTGEKVFLECVQDMDHENMFWYRQDPGLGLRLIYFSYDVKMKEKGDIPEGYSVSREKKERFSLILESASTNQTSMYLCASSLTGGSEAFFGQGTRLTVV.

The chain carries TRBV29-1 and TRBJ2-5, with D possibly called TRBD1 or TRBD2 (6 bases each). This CDR3 is built from 16 residues. CDR1 is SQVTM, CDR2 ANQGSEA, per germline. V lost 8 bases and J lost 0, with 22 bases in between. In DNA, the CDR3 is TGCAGCTCCAAGGGTAGGCCGGGGGACAACCAAGAGACCCAGTACTTC. This translates into CSSKGRPGDNQETQYF.

The rearrangement joins TRBV7-6 to TRBJ2-5; D not certain. CDR3 length equals 13 residues. CDR1 is SGHVS and CDR2 is FNYEAQ in the germline V gene. V was pared by 5 bases and J by 0 bases, with 7 bases between. The CDR3 coding sequence is TGTGCCAGCAGCCCTGCTTACCAAGAGACCCAGTACTTC. It yields the protein CASSPAYQETQYF.

The chain carries TRBV7-9 and TRBJ1-2; the D is unclear. Trimming stripped 6 bases from V and 7 bases from J, with 21 bases between. Germline values: CDR1 SEHNR, CDR2 FQNEAQ (reference sequence). CDR3 length: 15 residues. CDR3 sequence: CASRPSGSPESGYTF. Written as DNA, the CDR3 is TGTGCCAGCAGACCAAGCGGAAGTCCTGAGAGTGGCTACACCTTC.

V is TRBV5-1 and J is TRBJ2-5; a weak D match, TRBD1 (6 bases). CDR1 and CDR2 from the germline V gene are SGHRS and YFSETQ. The V gene lost 3 bases and the J gene lost 3 bases, with 12 bases spanning the gap. The CDR3 has 14 amino acids. The CDR3 sequence is CASSYLTGEETQYF. As DNA, the CDR3 is TGCGCCAGCAGCTACCTGACAGGTGAAGAGACCCAGTACTTC.

The chain carries TRBV4-1 and TRBJ2-1; D uncertain. V lost 2 bases to trimming and J lost 7 bases, with 15 bases between them. This CDR3 has 15 residues. Germline V gene sequence: CDR1 MGHRA, CDR2 YSYEKL. The CDR3 sequence is CASSQRVLERNEQFF. As DNA, the CDR3 is TGCGCCAGCAGCCAAAGGGTGCTAGAGAGGAATGAGCAGTTCTTC.

V usage is TRBV15 and J usage is TRBJ2-5, with D maybe TRBD1 (5 bases). Trimming removed 6 bases from V and 1 base from J, with 12 bases in between. Germline loops: CDR1 LNHNV, CDR2 YYDKDF (reference sequence). This CDR3 region has 14 residues. CDR3 sequence reads: CATRGGRAQETQYF. The DNA for the CDR3 is TGTGCCACCAGAGGTGGCAGGGCCCAAGAGACCCAGTACTTC.

The V call is TRBV27, the J call TRBJ2-5; 8 bases are a match to TRBD1. V dropped 5 bases and J dropped 7; count of bases not matched to a gene: 12. The CDR3 is 15 amino acids. The germline V gene encodes CDR1 MNHEY and CDR2 SMNVEV (reference sequence). The CDR3 sequence is CASSDYRGSGGTQYF. DNA for the CDR3: TGTGCCAGCAGTGACTACAGGGGGTCTGGGGGGACCCAGTACTTC.

The J gene is TRBJ2-5, the V gene TRBV18; 13 bases are shared with TRBD2. The germline V gene encodes CDR1 KGHSH and CDR2 LQKENI. With V trimmed by 2 bases and J by 3 bases, 6 bases remained unmatched. CDR3 size: 17 residues. The CDR3 nucleotides read TGTGCCAGCTCACCAAATTCTGGACTAGCGGGAGAAGAGACCCAGTACTTC. Translated, it gives CASSPNSGLAGEETQYF.

This chain joins TRBV28 and TRBJ1-2, with unresolved D. V lost 5 bases and J 4 bases, leaving 8 bases between the germline ends. The germline V gene has CDR1 MDHEN and CDR2 SYDVKM. CDR3 length: 12 amino acids. CDR3 protein: CASSLPRYGYTF. The DNA for the CDR3 is TGTGCCAGCAGTCTCCCCCGCTATGGCTACACCTTC.

The V gene is TRBV29-1, the J gene TRBJ2-1; no reliable D call. This CDR3 is 12 amino acids long. Deletions cut 6 bases from V and 9 bases from J, with 15 bases between. Germline assignment: CDR1 SQVTM and CDR2 ANQGSEA. The CDR3: CSVQPGRGEQFF. The CDR3 DNA is TGCAGCGTCCAACCCGGACGAGGTGAGCAGTTCTTC.

This chain connects TRBV9 to TRBJ2-7; D is possibly TRBD2 (6 bases). V lost 0 bases to trimming and J lost 2 bases, with 9 bases between them. The CDR3 has 14 amino acids. Per germline, CDR1 SGDLS and CDR2 YYNGEE. The CDR3 here is CASSVASDTYEQYF. CDR3 nucleotide sequence: TGTGCCAGCAGCGTAGCTAGCGACACCTACGAGCAGTACTTC.

Comments on this clone: The same CDR3 arises from other DNA sequences in this sample as well. The V and J genes are TRBV14 and TRBJ2-5, with D uncertain. The V end lost 1 base, the J end lost 4 bases, and 7 bases lay between the germline ends. CDR1 is SGHDN and CDR2 is FVKESK in the germline V gene. This CDR3 has 13 residues. CDR3 in amino acids: CASSQVRGETQYF. DNA for the CDR3: TGTGCCAGCAGCCAAGTACGAGGAGAGACCCAGTACTTC.

About this clone itself: The same CDR3 can be traced to other DNA sequences in this sample. V usage is TRBV28 and J usage is TRBJ1-3; 7 nucleotides align to TRBD1. The CDR3 is 16 residues long. The V segment lost 6 bases and the J segment 0 bases; nucleotides outside the gene matches: 8. From germline, CDR1 is MDHEN and CDR2 SYDVKM. CDR3 DNA: TGTGCCAGCAGCTCGCAGACAGGGAGCTCTGGAAACACCATATATTTT. It yields the protein CASSSQTGSSGNTIYF.

The V gene is TRBV7-3, the J gene TRBJ2-7; D gene unclear. Between the trimmed V and J ends, which lost 1 base and 4 bases, there was a span of 11 bases. The CDR3 has 14 residues. Per the germline V gene, CDR1 is SGHTA and CDR2 is FQGTGA. The CDR3 nucleotides read TGTGCCAGCAGCTTAAAAGGTTGGGGATACGAGCAGTACTTC. Protein: CASSLKGWGYEQYF.

In the case of this clone: At one end the junction does not follow the germline gene, possibly because of a read error. J is TRBJ1-5 and V is TRBV19, with TRBD1 identical over 11 bases. Germline V gene lookup returns CDR1 LNHDA and CDR2 SQIVND (reference sequence). This CDR3 has 17 amino acids. The CDR3: CAISPGQGVERRQPQHF. The CDR3 nucleotides read TGTGCCATTAGTCCGGGACAGGGGGTAGAGAGGCGCCAGCCCCAGCATTTT.

This clone was seen more than once but under ten times. J is TRBJ1-2 and V is TRBV5-4; D is perhaps TRBD1 (5 bases). From germline, CDR1 is SGHNT and CDR2 YYREEE (reference sequence). Deletions cut 6 bases from V and 6 bases from J, with 15 bases between. The CDR3 is 13 residues long. CDR3: CASTSRSGDGYTF. DNA for the CDR3: TGTGCCAGCACCTCGAGGTCGGGGGATGGCTACACCTTC.

V gene TRBV7-8 combines with J gene TRBJ2-1; 9 nucleotides agree with TRBD2. This CDR3 region has 15 residues. Germline CDR1 reads SGHVS; CDR2 reads FQNEAQ. The junction had 3 bases not matched to a gene; V was cut back by 3 bases and J by 3 bases. In nucleotides, the CDR3 is TGTGCCAGCAGCTTCATAGCGGGGGACTACAATGAGCAGTTCTTC. This encodes CASSFIAGDYNEQFF. Looking up the rest from reference TRBV7-8 and TRBJ2-1 gives the full variable domain: GAGVSQSPRYKVAKRGQDVALRCDPISGHVSLFWYQQALGQGPEFLTYFQNEAQLDKSGLPSDRFFAERPEGSVSTLKIQRTQQEDSAVYLCASSFIAGDYNEQFFGPGTRLTVL.

About this clone itself: One end of the junction is discordant with germline, which a read error may explain. The chain couples TRBV28 to TRBJ2-5; D might be TRBD1 (5 bases). This CDR3 spans 13 amino acids. The germline V gene encodes CDR1 MDHEN and CDR2 SYDVKM. The CDR3 is CASSLTEQGTQYF. The CDR3 DNA reads as TGTGCCAGCAGTTTGACAGAACAAGGGACCCAGTACTTC.